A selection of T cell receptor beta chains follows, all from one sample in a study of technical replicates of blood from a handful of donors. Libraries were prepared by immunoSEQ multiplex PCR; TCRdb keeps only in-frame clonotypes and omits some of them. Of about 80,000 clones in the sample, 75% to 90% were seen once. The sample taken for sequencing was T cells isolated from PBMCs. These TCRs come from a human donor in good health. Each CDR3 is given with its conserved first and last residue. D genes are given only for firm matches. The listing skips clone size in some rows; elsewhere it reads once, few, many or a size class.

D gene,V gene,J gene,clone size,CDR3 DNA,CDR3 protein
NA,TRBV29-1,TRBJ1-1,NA,TGCAGCGTCAATACCGGGTCCCCTACTACGAACACTGAAGCTTTCTTT,CSVNTGSPTTNTEAFF
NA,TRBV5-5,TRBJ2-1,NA,TGTGCCAGCAGCCCCACAAACCCAGGGCATGAGCAGTTCTTC,CASSPTNPGHEQFF
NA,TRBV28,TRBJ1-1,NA,TGTGCCAGCAGTGTAGACAGAGACACTGAAGCTTTCTTT,CASSVDRDTEAFF
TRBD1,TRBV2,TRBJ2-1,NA,TGTGCCATGCTCGGACAGGTCTACAATGAGCAGTTCTTC,CAMLGQVYNEQFF
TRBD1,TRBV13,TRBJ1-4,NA,TGTGCCAGCAGTAAGGGACAGGTCATTAATGAAAAACTGTTTTTT,CASSKGQVINEKLFF
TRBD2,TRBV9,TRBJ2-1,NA,TGTGCCAGCAGCACCCTGGGGACTAGCGGGAGGGAAACCTACAATGAGCAGTTCTTC,CASSTLGTSGRETYNEQFF
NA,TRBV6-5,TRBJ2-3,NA,TGTGCCAGCTCACGACAGGCCGTCACAGATACGCAGTATTTT,CASSRQAVTDTQYF
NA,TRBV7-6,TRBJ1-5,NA,TGTGCCAGCAGCTCCAATAGCAATCAGCCCCAGCATTTT,CASSSNSNQPQHF
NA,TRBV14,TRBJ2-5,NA,TGTGCCAGCAGCCTCCACGACGGGAGTTTGTCGGACGTGACCCAGTACTTC,CASSLHDGSLSDVTQYF
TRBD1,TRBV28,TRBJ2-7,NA,TGTGCCAGCAGTCTATCGCCGTACCCGGGACAGGGGACCTACGAGCAGTACTTC,CASSLSPYPGQGTYEQYF
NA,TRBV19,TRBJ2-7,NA,TGTGCCAGTACCAATCAGGGTAAGCAGTACTTC,CASTNQGKQYF
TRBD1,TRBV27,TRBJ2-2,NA,TGTGCCAGCAGTTCCGTCGGGACAGGGGACACCGGGGAGCTGTTTTTT,CASSSVGTGDTGELFF
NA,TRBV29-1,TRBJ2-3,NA,TGCAGCGTTGAAAAGTTTACTAGGAACTTCGACACAGATACGCAGTATTTT,CSVEKFTRNFDTDTQYF
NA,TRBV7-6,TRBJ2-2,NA,TGTGCCAGCAGCCCAAGGGGCCTCCTAATGGGCACCGGGGAGCTGTTTTTT,CASSPRGLLMGTGELFF
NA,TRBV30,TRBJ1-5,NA,TGTGCCTGGAGGGCCCGTACTGGGCAGAATCAGCCCCAGCATTTT,CAWRARTGQNQPQHF
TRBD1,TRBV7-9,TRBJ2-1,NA,TGTGCCAGCAGCAAGGACTCTATGGGACAGATTATATACAATGAGCAGTTCTTC,CASSKDSMGQIIYNEQFF
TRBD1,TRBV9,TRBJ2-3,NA,TGTGCCAGCAGCACACACAGGGGACAACTCACAGATACGCAGTATTTT,CASSTHRGQLTDTQYF
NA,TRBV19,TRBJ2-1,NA,TGTGCCAGTAGTATCGGGAGCTCCTACAATGAGCAGTTCTTC,CASSIGSSYNEQFF
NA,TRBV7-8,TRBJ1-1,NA,TGTGCCAGCAGCTTAAAGCGGGGCAACACTGAAGCTTTCTTT,CASSLKRGNTEAFF
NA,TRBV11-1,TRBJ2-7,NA,TGTGCCAGCAGCTTAGGGGCAGGCTACGAGCAGTACTTC,CASSLGAGYEQYF
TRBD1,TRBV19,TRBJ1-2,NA,TGTGCCAGTCGAGAGGAAGGGGGCCACTATGGCTACACCTTC,CASREEGGHYGYTF
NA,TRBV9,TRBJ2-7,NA,TGTGCCAGCAGCCAGGGGAGCAACGAGCAGTACTTC,CASSQGSNEQYF
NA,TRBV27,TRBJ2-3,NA,TGTGCCAGCAATAGCGCTGGAACTAGCACAGATACGCAGTATTTT,CASNSAGTSTDTQYF
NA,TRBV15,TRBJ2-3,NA,TGTGCCACCAGCAGTGATGGAACTAGTTTAGATACGCAGTATTTT,CATSSDGTSLDTQYF
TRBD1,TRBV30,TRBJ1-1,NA,TGTGCCTGGAGTTATCCCGGGACAGGGGGTAAAGCTTTCTTT,CAWSYPGTGGKAFF
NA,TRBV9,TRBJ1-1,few,TGTGCCAGCAGCGCCCAGCGGGGAAACACTGAAGCTTTCTTT,CASSAQRGNTEAFF
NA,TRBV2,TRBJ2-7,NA,TGTGCCTTCTCAGACAGGAACTACGAGCAGTACTTC,CAFSDRNYEQYF
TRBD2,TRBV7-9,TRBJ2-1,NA,TGTGCCAGCAGCTTGACTAGCGGGACTGGGGATGAGCAGTTCTTC,CASSLTSGTGDEQFF
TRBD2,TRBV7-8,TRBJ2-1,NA,TGTGCCAGCAGCCTCCGACTAGCCAGCGGTGAGCAGTTCTTC,CASSLRLASGEQFF
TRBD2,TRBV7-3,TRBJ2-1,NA,TGTGCCAGCAGCTTAGTCGGGACTAGGAATGAGCAGTTCTTC,CASSLVGTRNEQFF
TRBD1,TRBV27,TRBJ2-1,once,TGTGCCAGCAGTTTGACAGGGGTCCCCTACAATGAGCAGTTCTTC,CASSLTGVPYNEQFF
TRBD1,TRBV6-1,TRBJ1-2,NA,TGTGCCAGCAGAATCTACTGGACAGGGGACGGCTACACCTTC,CASRIYWTGDGYTF
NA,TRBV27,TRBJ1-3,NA,TGTGCCAGCAAACGAGCCGCTGGAAACACCATATATTTT,CASKRAAGNTIYF
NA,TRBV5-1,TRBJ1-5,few,TGCGCCAGCAGCTTGGAGGGGGTTAGCAATCAGCCCCAGCATTTT,CASSLEGVSNQPQHF
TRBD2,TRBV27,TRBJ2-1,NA,TGTGCCAGCAGTATCGCTAGCGGGACATCCTACAATGAGCAGTTCTTC,CASSIASGTSYNEQFF
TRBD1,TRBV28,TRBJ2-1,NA,TGTGCCAGCAGCACAAAGATTACAACAGGGGGTCAGCAGTTCTTC,CASSTKITTGGQQFF
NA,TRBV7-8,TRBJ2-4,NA,TGTGCCAGCAGCGCACCTAGTGACATTCAGTACTTC,CASSAPSDIQYF
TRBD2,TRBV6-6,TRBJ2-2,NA,TGTGCCAGCAGTACTAGCGGGAGTTACACCGGGGAGCTGTTTTTT,CASSTSGSYTGELFF
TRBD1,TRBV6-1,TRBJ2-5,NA,TGTGCCAGCAGTGCACCGGGACAGTTGCCCCGGACCCAGTACTTC,CASSAPGQLPRTQYF
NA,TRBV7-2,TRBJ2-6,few,TGTGCCAGCAGCTTAGGCTCAGGGGCAGGGGCCAACGTCCTGACTTTC,CASSLGSGAGANVLTF
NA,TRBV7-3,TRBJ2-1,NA,TGTGCCAGCAGCCCGCAGACTAGGCCCTACAATGAGCAGTTCTTC,CASSPQTRPYNEQFF
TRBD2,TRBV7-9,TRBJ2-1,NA,TGTGCCAGCAGCTTGGGACTAGAGAACAATGAGCAGTTCTTC,CASSLGLENNEQFF
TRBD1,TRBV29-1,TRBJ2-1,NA,TGCAGCGTAGGCAGGGGGAATGAGCAGTTCTTC,CSVGRGNEQFF
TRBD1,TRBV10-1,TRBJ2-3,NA,TGCGCCAGCAGTGCATATACCGGGACAGGGGCCACAGATACGCAGTATTTT,CASSAYTGTGATDTQYF
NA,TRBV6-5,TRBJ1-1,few,TGTGCCAGCAGTTACTCGCAGTTGAACACTGAAGCTTTCTTT,CASSYSQLNTEAFF
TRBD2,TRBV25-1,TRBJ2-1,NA,TGTGCCAGCAGTAGGACTAGCGGGATGTATGAGCAGTTCTTC,CASSRTSGMYEQFF
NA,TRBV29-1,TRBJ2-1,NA,TGCAGCGCCACGGGATCTCGGAATGAGCAGTTCTTC,CSATGSRNEQFF
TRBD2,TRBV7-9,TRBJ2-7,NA,TGTGCCAGCAGCCCCACTAGCGGGCCTGCCTACGAGCAGTACTTC,CASSPTSGPAYEQYF
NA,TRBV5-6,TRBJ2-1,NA,TGTGCCAGCAGTTTCTGGGGCTTGAGCTCCTACAATGAGCAGTTCTTC,CASSFWGLSSYNEQFF
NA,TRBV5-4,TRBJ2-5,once,TGTGCCAGCAGCTTTCCACTAGAAGAGACCCAGTACTTC,CASSFPLEETQYF
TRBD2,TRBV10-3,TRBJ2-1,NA,TGTGCCATCAGTGAGCCGTTAGCGGGACCGGACTTTTTCTATGAGCAGTTCTTC,CAISEPLAGPDFFYEQFF
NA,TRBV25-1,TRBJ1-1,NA,TGTGCCAGCAGTGAATCCGTAGGGGACTCATGGCAAGCTTTCTTT,CASSESVGDSWQAFF
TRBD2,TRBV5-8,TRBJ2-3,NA,TGTGCCAGCAGCTTGAGGCGCGGGAGTTCAGATACGCAGTATTTT,CASSLRRGSSDTQYF
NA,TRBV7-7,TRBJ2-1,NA,TGTGCTAGCAGCTTAACAGTCTACAATGAGCAGTTCTTC,CASSLTVYNEQFF
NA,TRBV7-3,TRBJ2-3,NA,TGTGCCAGCAAACGAGGGGGTAACACAGATACGCAGTATTTT,CASKRGGNTDTQYF
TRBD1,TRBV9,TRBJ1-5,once,TGTGCCAGCAGCGGTGGACCGGGACAGGGTGACCAGCCCCAGCATTTT,CASSGGPGQGDQPQHF
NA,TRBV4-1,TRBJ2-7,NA,TGCGCCAGCAGCCGCAAACTCAGGACAGAACCCTACGAGCAGTACTTC,CASSRKLRTEPYEQYF
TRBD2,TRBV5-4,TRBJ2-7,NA,TGTGCCAGCAGCCCGGGACTAGGTCCCTACGAGCAGTACTTC,CASSPGLGPYEQYF